Sequencing of this TCR beta chain was carried out in a study of cytomegalovirus exposure and HLA in healthy donors. Method: immunoSEQ multiplex PCR; TCRdb's copy keeps in-frame clones and lacks some. Of more than 95,000 clones in the sample, around 96% were seen once. The specimen sequenced was PBMCs. This TCR was recovered from a man younger than 35 in good health and CMV-seronegative.

The CDR3 region has the DNA TGTGCCTGGAAACAGGGGGCTGGGAATGAGCAGTTCTTC. It codes for CAWKQGAGNEQFF. J is TRBJ2-1 and V is TRBV30, with 9 bases lining up with TRBD1. The V segment lost 4 bases and the J segment 7 bases; nucleotides outside the gene matches: 5. Per germline, CDR1 GTSNPN and CDR2 SVGIG (reference sequence). This CDR3 comprises 13 residues.